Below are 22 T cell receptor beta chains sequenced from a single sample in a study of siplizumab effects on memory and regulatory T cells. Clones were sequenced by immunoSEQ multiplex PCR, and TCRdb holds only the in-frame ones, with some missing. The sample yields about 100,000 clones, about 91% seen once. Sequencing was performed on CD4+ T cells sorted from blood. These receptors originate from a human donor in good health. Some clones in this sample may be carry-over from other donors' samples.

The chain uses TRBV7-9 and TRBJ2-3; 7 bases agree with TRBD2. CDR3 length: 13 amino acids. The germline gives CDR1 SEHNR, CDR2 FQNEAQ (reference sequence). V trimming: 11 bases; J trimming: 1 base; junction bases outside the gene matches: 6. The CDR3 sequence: CAGELAGTDTQYF. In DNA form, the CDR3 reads TGTGCCGGCGAGCTAGCGGGCACAGATACGCAGTATTTT.

The CDR3 loop is CASRSWEAEAFF. The CDR3 nucleotides read TGTGCCAGCAGATCATGGGAAGCTGAAGCTTTCTTT. This rearrangement joins TRBV7-9 to TRBJ1-1, with D unresolved. CDR1 SEHNR and CDR2 FQNEAQ come from the germline V gene (reference sequence). Trimming took 6 bases from V and 6 from J, leaving 11 bases between them. The CDR3 has 12 amino acids.

CDR3 DNA: TGTGCCTGGAGTGTATGGGATCCCGGGACTAACTACAATGAGCAGTTCTTC. Its translation: CAWSVWDPGTNYNEQFF. The rearrangement links TRBV30 to TRBJ2-1; 7 bases line up with TRBD2. Per the germline V gene, CDR1 is GTSNPN and CDR2 is SVGIG (reference sequence). This CDR3 spans 17 amino acids. Trimming removed 0 bases from V and 3 bases from J; junction bases left unmatched: 11.

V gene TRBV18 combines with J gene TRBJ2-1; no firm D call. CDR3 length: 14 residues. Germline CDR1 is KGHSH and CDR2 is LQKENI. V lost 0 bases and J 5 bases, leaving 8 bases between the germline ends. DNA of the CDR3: TGTGCCAGCTCACCACCGAATAAGAACAATGAGCAGTTCTTC. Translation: CASSPPNKNNEQFF.

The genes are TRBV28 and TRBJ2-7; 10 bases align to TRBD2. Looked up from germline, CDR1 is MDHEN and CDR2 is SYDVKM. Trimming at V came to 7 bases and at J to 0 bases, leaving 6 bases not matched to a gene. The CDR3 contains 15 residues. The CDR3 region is CASMSPSGSSYEQYF. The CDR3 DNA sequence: TGTGCCAGCATGTCTCCTAGCGGGAGCTCCTACGAGCAGTACTTC. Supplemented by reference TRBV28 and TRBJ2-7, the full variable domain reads DVKVTQSSRYLVKRTGEKVFLECVQDMDHENMFWYRQDPGLGLRLIYFSYDVKMKEKGDIPEGYSVSREKKERFSLILESASTNQTSMYLCASMSPSGSSYEQYFGPGTRLTVT.

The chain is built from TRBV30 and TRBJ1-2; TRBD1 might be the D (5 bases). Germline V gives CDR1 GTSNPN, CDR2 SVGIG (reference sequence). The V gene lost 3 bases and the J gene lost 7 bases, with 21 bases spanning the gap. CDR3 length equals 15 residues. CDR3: CAWSLPDTLVGGYTF. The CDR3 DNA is TGTGCCTGGAGCCTCCCGGACACCCTAGTTGGTGGCTACACCTTC.

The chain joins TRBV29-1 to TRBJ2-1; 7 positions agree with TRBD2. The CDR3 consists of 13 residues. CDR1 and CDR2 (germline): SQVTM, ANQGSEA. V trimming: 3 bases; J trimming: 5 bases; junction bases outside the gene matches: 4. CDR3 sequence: CSVDASGNNEQFF. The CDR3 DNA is TGCAGCGTTGACGCTAGCGGAAACAATGAGCAGTTCTTC.

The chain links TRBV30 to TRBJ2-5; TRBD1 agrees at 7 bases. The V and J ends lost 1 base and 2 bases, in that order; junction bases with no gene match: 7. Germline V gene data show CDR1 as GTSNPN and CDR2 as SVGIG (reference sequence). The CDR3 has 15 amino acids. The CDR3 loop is CAWSGRWTGQETQYF. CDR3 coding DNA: TGTGCCTGGAGTGGTAGATGGACAGGTCAAGAGACCCAGTACTTC.

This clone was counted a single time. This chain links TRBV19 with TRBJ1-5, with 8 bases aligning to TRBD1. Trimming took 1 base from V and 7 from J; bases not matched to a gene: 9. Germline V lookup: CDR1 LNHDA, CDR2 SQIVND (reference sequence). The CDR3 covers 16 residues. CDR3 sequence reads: CASSIAFRGRGQPQHF. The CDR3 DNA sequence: TGTGCCAGTAGTATAGCCTTCAGGGGGCGGGGGCAGCCCCAGCATTTT.

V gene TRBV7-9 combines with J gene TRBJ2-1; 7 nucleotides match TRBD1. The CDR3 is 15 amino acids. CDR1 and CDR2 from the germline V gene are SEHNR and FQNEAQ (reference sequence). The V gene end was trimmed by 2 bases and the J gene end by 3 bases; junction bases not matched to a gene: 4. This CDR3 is CASSLPRDSYNEQFF. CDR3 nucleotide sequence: TGTGCCAGCAGCTTACCCCGGGACAGCTACAATGAGCAGTTCTTC. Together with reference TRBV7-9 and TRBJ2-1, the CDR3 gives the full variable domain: DTGVSQNPRHKITKRGQNVTFRCDPISEHNRLYWYRQTLGQGPEFLTYFQNEAQLEKSRLLSDRFSAERPKGSFSTLEIQRTEQGDSAMYLCASSLPRDSYNEQFFGPGTRLTVL.

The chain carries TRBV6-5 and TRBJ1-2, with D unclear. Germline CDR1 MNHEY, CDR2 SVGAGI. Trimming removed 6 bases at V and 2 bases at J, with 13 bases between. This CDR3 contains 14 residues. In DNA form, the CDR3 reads TGTGCCAGCAGCCGTCCCTACCAGAACTATGGCTACACCTTC. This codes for CASSRPYQNYGYTF.

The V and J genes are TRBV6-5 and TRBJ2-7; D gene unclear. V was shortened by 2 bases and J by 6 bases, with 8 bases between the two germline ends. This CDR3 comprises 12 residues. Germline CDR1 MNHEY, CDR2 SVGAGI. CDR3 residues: CASSYKDSEQYF. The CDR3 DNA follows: TGTGCCAGCAGTTACAAGGATTCCGAGCAGTACTTC.

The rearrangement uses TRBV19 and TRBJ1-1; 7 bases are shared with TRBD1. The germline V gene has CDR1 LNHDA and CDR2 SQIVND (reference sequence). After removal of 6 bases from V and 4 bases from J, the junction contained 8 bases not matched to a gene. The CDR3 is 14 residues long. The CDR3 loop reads CASSPRQGGTEAFF. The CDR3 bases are TGTGCCAGTAGCCCACGGCAGGGGGGCACTGAAGCTTTCTTT.

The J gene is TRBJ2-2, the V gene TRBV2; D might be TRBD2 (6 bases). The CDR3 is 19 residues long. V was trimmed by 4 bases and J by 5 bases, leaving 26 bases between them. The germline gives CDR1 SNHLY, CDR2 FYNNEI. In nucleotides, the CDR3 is TGTGCCAGCAGTGTCCGGGGGTTTGGTGACCCCACCATAACCGGGGAGCTGTTTTTT. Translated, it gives CASSVRGFGDPTITGELFF.

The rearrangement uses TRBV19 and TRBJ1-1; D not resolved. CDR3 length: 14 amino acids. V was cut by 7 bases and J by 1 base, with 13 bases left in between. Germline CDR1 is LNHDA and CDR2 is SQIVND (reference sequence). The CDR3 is CASTTLYGNTEAFF. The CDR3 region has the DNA TGTGCCAGTACCACCTTATATGGGAACACTGAAGCTTTCTTT.

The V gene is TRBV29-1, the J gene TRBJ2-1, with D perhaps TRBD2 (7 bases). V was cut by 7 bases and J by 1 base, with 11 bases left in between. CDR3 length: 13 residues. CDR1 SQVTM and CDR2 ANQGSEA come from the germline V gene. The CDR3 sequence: CSAGGQSYNEQFF. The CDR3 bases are TGCAGCGCCGGGGGGCAGTCCTACAATGAGCAGTTCTTC.

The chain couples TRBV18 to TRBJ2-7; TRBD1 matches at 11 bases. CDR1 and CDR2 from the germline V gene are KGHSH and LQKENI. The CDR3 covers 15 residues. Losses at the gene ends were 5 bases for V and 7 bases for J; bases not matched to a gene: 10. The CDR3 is CASSGPGQGDLEQYF. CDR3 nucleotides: TGTGCCAGCTCAGGACCGGGACAGGGGGACTTGGAGCAGTACTTC.

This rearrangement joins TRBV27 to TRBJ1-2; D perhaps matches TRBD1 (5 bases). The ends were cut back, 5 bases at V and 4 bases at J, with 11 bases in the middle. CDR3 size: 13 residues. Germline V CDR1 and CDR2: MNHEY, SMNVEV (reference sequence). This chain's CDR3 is CASSPLGGYGYTF. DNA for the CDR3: TGTGCCAGCAGTCCACTGGGGGGCTATGGCTACACCTTC.

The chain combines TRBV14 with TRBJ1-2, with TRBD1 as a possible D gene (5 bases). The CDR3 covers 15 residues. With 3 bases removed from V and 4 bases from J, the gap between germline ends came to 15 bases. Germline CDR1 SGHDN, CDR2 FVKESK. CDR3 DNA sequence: TGTGCCAGCAGCCATCCGGACACAAGAATCTATGGCTACACCTTC. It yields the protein CASSHPDTRIYGYTF.

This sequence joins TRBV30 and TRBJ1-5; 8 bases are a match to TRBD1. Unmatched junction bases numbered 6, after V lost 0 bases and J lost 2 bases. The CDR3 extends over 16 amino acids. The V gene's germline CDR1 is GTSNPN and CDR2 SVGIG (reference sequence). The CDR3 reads CAWSVVTGGGNQPQHF. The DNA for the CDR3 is TGTGCCTGGAGTGTAGTTACAGGGGGAGGCAATCAGCCCCAGCATTTT.

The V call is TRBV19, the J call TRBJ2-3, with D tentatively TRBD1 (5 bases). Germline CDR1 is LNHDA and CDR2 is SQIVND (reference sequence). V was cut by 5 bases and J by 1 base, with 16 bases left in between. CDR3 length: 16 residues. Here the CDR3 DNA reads TGTGCCAGTAGTTCGAAGGGGTCAGCCGGCACAGATACGCAGTATTTT. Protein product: CASSSKGSAGTDTQYF.

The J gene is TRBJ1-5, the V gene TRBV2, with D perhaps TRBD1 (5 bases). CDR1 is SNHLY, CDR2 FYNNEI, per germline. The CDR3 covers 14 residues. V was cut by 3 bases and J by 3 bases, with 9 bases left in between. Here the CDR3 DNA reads TGTGCCAGCAGTGACGCCGGGGCCAATCAGCCCCAGCATTTT. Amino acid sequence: CASSDAGANQPQHF.